The source of this T cell receptor (beta chain) is a study of CD8 T cell repertoires and HIV-1 epitope variants (dated by TCRdb to about 2020). Background for the entire study: In separate culture wells, T cells were stimulated with each of twenty-five peptides that represented autologous and known Gag and Nef epitope variants. A CMV, EBV and flu peptide pool, the Ebola AY9 epitope as negative control, and a no-peptide well were included as control conditions. Three Gag epitope families and Nef HW9 and YT9 were included among the tested epitopes. T cells were enriched with the EasySep Human T Cell Enrichment Kit and co-cultured with equal numbers of autologous T cell-negative cells as antigen-presenting cells. Cultures ran for around nine days in IMDM with gentamicin, with half-media changes on days 3 and 7 adding IL-2, IL-7 and IL-15. An aliquot of 1M T cells was saved as an uncultured baseline condition, separate from the roughly 80 T cell cultures. A total of around 83 T cell cultures were run, with each culture condition performed in triplicate except for one peptide, which was performed in duplicate. Results the study describes overall, beyond this receptor: Nine or ten antigen-specific TCR beta clonotypes were identified, of which more than five appeared to be cross-reactive for autologous or known escape epitope variants. The assay identified only TCR beta chains and indicated proliferation to antigen, not T cell function or cytokine profile. About five clonotypes recognized the Nef KF9 family and one the HW9 family, with no responses to the TAALDMSHF plasma variant.

Sequencing of TCR beta CDR3 regions was done on the immunoSEQ platform at survey depth. The QIAamp DNA micro kit was used to extract genomic DNA from every cultured and uncultured CD8+ T cell population. In the authors' own workflow: Samples with fewer than 5,000 productive reads were excluded, which removed about 7% of the roughly 80 HIV peptide-stimulated cultures. Sequences were trimmed to CDR3 by a MANAFEST web app, and nonproductive sequences, CDR3s under 5 amino acids, and sequences not starting with C or ending with F/W were removed. Clonotypes were classified as antigen-specific only if expansion was observed in at least 2 of 3 replicates versus the no-peptide control at FDR 0.01, only within one epitope family. A frequency at least fivefold higher than in wells stimulated with peptides from other epitope families was additionally required for specific clonotypes. TCRdb's version of the immuneACCESS table is confined to in-frame rearrangements and falls short of the full clone set. An unresolved V gene accounts for under half of the shortfall where checked; the remainder is of unknown origin. Clone size and V and J calls were adopted from that table, with D and trimming inferred from the DNA. The sample table records approximately 2,800 clones; around 68% of these occur just once. The ten largest clonotypes hold roughly 40% of the sample.

The EasySep Human CD8+ T Cell Enrichment Kit was used on day 10 to isolate CD8+ T cells from every culture. Regarding this clone: Its antigen remains unidentified. Base qualities are not recorded, but no much larger clone differs from it by a single base.

The CDR3 runs 16 residues from the cysteine to the phenylalanine. Of the read, only the CDR3 DNA is kept; its 48 bases are in frame from base 1. A distance of 14 bases separates the germline ends of V and J, which lose 3 bases and 1 base respectively. The germline V gene supplies CDR1 MDHEN and CDR2 SYDVKM. The chain is assembled from TRBV28 and TRBJ2-3, with the D gene not clear enough to name. The clonotype comes from a male donor with HIV. The sample taken for sequencing was cultured CD8+ T cells derived from PBMCs. The DNA sequence follows: TGTGCCAGCAGTTTTAGAACTCATAGGCGCACAGATACGCAGTATTTT. It translates as CASSFRTHRRTDTQYF.